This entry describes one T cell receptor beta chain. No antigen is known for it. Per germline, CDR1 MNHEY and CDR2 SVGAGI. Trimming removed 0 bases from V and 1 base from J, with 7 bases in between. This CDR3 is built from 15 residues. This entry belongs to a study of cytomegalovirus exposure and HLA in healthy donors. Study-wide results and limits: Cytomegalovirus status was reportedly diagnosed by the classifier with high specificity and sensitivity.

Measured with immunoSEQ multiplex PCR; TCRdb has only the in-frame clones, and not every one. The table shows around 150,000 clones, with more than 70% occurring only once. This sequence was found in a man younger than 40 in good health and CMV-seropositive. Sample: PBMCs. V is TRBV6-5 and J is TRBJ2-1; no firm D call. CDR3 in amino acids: CASSYSTGSYNEQFF. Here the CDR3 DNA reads TGTGCCAGCAGTTACTCAACCGGGTCCTACAATGAGCAGTTCTTC.